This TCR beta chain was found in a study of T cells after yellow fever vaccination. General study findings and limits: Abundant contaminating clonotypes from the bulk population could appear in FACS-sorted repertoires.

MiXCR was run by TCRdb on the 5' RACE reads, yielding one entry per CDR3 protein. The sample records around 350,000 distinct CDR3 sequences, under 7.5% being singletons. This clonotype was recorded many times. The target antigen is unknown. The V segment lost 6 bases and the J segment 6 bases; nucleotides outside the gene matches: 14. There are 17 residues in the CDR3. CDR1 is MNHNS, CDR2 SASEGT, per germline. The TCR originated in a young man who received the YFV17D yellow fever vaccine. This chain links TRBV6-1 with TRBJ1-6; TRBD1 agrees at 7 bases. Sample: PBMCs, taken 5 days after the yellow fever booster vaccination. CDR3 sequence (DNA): TGTGCCAGCAGCACTACCGACAGGGAGGTGTCTAATTCACCCCTCCACTTT. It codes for CASSTTDREVSNSPLHF.